This T cell receptor beta chain came from a study of CD8+CD57+ T cells in acquired aplastic anemia. This clonotype was seen repeatedly, ten times or more. CDR3 size: 16 residues. Germline trimming cut 4 bases from V and 3 bases from J; bases unmatched to any gene: 6. CDR1 is PRHDT, CDR2 FYEKMQ, per germline (reference sequence). CDR3 and TCR beta VDJ profiling relied on genomic DNA as the template. From the reads, TCRdb called clonotypes with MiXCR, one entry per CDR3 protein. This sample has 100,000 to 120,000 distinct CDR3 sequences, with 40% to 65% found just once. The clonotype originates from a human donor in good health, serving as a control. Sequencing used sorted CD4+, CD8+, or CD8+CD57+ T cells (not recorded which) from PBMCs. V usage is TRBV13 and J usage is TRBJ2-1; 10 bases are a match to TRBD2. The CDR3 spells CASSSDPSGGYNEQFF. The CDR3 DNA sequence: TGTGCCAGCAGCTCCGATCCTAGCGGGGGCTACAATGAGCAGTTCTTC.